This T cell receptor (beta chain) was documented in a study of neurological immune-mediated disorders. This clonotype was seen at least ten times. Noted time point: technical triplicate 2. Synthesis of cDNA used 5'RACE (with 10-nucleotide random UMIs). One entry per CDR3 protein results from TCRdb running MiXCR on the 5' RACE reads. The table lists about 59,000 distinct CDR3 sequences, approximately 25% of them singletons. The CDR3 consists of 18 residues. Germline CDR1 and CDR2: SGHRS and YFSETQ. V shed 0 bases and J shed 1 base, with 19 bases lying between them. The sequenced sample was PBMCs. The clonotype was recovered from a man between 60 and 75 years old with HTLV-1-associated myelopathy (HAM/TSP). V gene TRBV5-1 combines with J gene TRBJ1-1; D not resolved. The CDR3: CASSLAYSMEVGNTEAFF. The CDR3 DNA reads TGCGCCAGCAGCTTGGCCTATTCGATGGAGGTGGGGAACACTGAAGCTTTCTTT.